The entry below gives a single T cell receptor beta chain sequence along with its context. This clone's antigen is unknown. The input lacks base qualities; no much larger clone sits a single base away. The data stem from a study of T cell repertoires and Cas9 in healthy adults (dated by TCRdb to 2017 to 2018). Study-wide context: Within the CD4 and CD8 compartments, the researchers characterized SpCas9-reactive T cells in terms of multi-effector potency, cytotoxicity and lineage determination. This study looked at whether people already carry T cell immunity to the Streptococcus pyogenes Cas9 nuclease (SpCas9), the enzyme used in CRISPR gene editing.

V gives up 0 bases and J gives up 4 bases, and the segment between their germline ends measures 10 bases. CDR1 and CDR2 (SGHRS, YFSETQ) derive from the germline V gene. Taken from cysteine to phenylalanine, the CDR3 has 14 residues. Solely the CDR3 DNA is kept, with 42 bases framed from the first base. Points the paper makes about the study in general: In vitro, the proliferation and function of SpCas9-reactive effector T cells were reported to be mitigated by SpCas9-reactive regulatory T cells.

Healthy humans served as the donors. Libraries were prepared through the immunoSEQ multiplex PCR assay. The immuneACCESS repertoire file appears here via TCRdb, limited to in-frame rearrangements. These files lack a portion of the clones; in checked studies, under half of the deficit traces to unresolved V genes, and the cause of the others is not known. This sample holds over 20,000 clones; about 89% were observed only once. Clones ranked in the top ten supply roughly 1.4% of the sample. The clonotype was recovered from a human donor in good health. The chain is assembled from TRBV5-1 and TRBJ1-1; TRBD1 is possibly the D segment (5 matching bases). The sequencing input was CD4+ effector T cells (CD127+, CD25-, CD137-, CD154-) from PBMCs; culture status not recorded. The nucleotide sequence is TGCGCCAGCAGCTTGGAAGCCGGGACCACTGAAGCTTTCTTT. Its amino acids are CASSLEAGTTEAFF.